This TCR beta chain emerged from a study of blood T cell repertoires in COVID-19. The wider study: From the United States, Italy and Spain came samples of acute and convalescent COVID-19. T cells, B-cell-depleted T cells, or PBMCs provided the cDNA or gDNA that served as material.

In the source study's methods: Estimated nucleated cell counts came from reference gene primer amplification. Profiling relied on immunoSEQ multiplex PCR, and the TCRdb table lists in-frame clones only, not all of them. V, J and clone size were drawn from that table, and D and trimming were deduced from the DNA. The repertoire holds about 220,000 clones, under 90% seen once, with approximately 4% in the top ten. This clone was seen only once. The sequence came from a woman of 80 years or more with acute or convalescent COVID-19. Sequencing was carried out using peripheral blood.

The CDR3 region is CASAEGQNYGYTF. Here the CDR3 DNA reads TGTGCCAGCGCAGAGGGACAGAACTATGGCTACACCTTC. The chain employs TRBV18 and TRBJ1-2, with 7 bases identical to TRBD1. Per the germline V gene, CDR1 is KGHSH and CDR2 is LQKENI. This CDR3 has 13 residues. J gave up 2 bases and V 8 bases, and 5 bases lay outside the gene matches.